These 32 T cell receptor beta chains were all obtained from the same sample, sequenced in a study of T cells in Graves' hyperthyroidism and ophthalmopathy. Using RNA transcripts as the source, TCR beta CDR3 regions were amplified. The HTBI set primed first-round TCR CDR3 RT-PCR. TCRdb re-called the multiplex PCR reads through MiXCR, storing one row per CDR3 protein. The sample holds about 400,000 distinct CDR3 sequences, around 25% seen once. The specimen was blood. These receptors were taken from a man aged 50-60 years with Graves' hyperthyroidism.

This chain uses TRBV9 with TRBJ2-3, with 8 bases that match TRBD2. The junction had 5 bases not matched to a gene; V was cut back by 0 bases and J by 5 bases. The CDR3 has 15 amino acids. Germline-derived CDR1 and CDR2 are SGDLS and YYNGEE. CDR3 loop: CASSVGGLAGDTQYF. For the CDR3, the DNA is TGTGCCAGCAGCGTAGGCGGACTAGCTGGAGATACGCAGTATTTT.

Comment on this clonotype: Possible read error: a much larger clone is one base away. The rearrangement links TRBV7-3 to TRBJ2-3; perhaps TRBD2 as D (6 bases). The V gene lost 5 bases and the J gene lost 0 bases, with 12 bases spanning the gap. The CDR3 spans 15 residues. Germline V lookup: CDR1 SGHTA, CDR2 FQGTGA. This CDR3 is CASSPTRASTDTQYF. The CDR3 bases are TGTGCCAGCAGCCCGACTAGGGCTAGCACAGATACGCAGTATTTT.

This clonotype was seen a handful of times. The gene calls are TRBV20-1 and TRBJ2-7; no firm D call. The V and J ends lost 3 bases and 2 bases respectively, with 8 bases between them. Looked up from germline, CDR1 is DFQATT and CDR2 is SNEGSKA (reference sequence). This CDR3 is 12 amino acids long. CDR3 protein: CSARDAAYEQYF. The CDR3 nucleotides read TGCAGTGCTAGGGACGCAGCCTACGAGCAGTACTTC.

There are many counts of this clonotype. CDR3 sequence: CASSLLGQIEQFF. CDR3 nucleotides: TGTGCCAGCAGTTTATTAGGACAGATTGAGCAGTTCTTC. This chain uses TRBV28 with TRBJ2-1; D might be TRBD1 (6 bases). The V gene's germline CDR1 is MDHEN and CDR2 SYDVKM. The CDR3 runs 13 residues. Trimming cost V 1 base and J 9 bases, with 10 bases left between them. The whole variable domain, remainder taken from reference TRBV28 and TRBJ2-1, is DVKVTQSSRYLVKRTGEKVFLECVQDMDHENMFWYRQDPGLGLRLIYFSYDVKMKEKGDIPEGYSVSREKKERFSLILESASTNQTSMYLCASSLLGQIEQFFGPGTRLTVL.

This clonotype was seen only a few times. The rearrangement uses TRBV20-1 and TRBJ2-7; 10 bases match TRBD2. With V trimmed by 0 bases and J by 0 bases, 5 bases remained unmatched. CDR1 is DFQATT, CDR2 SNEGSKA, per germline (reference sequence). The CDR3 loop spans 16 amino acids. CDR3 amino acids: CSARDRLAGSSYEQYF. CDR3 nucleotides: TGCAGTGCTAGAGATCGACTAGCGGGTAGCTCCTACGAGCAGTACTTC.

This clonotype was recorded many times. The chain uses TRBV5-1 and TRBJ1-2; D remains unclear. V lost 5 bases and J lost 5, with 10 bases in between. Germline lookup yields CDR1 SGHRS and CDR2 YFSETQ. The length of the CDR3 is 12 residues. In DNA form, the CDR3 reads TGCGCCAGCAGTGATACGGGATATGGCTACACCTTC. Protein product: CASSDTGYGYTF.

As DNA, the CDR3 is TGTGCCAGCAGCCGGGACATCTCTGGAAACACCATATATTTT. Translated: CASSRDISGNTIYF. V is TRBV12-3 or TRBV12-4 and J is TRBJ1-3; a weak D match, TRBD1 (6 bases). The CDR3 totals 14 residues. The ends were cut back, 6 bases at V and 0 bases at J, with 9 bases in the middle.

This clonotype showed up just a few times. The chain is built from TRBV7-9 and TRBJ2-7; TRBD2 matches at 10 bases. Germline loops: CDR1 SEHNR, CDR2 FQNEAQ (reference sequence). V lost 5 bases and J lost 3; bases outside the gene matches: 4. The CDR3 totals 14 residues. In DNA, the CDR3 is TGTGCCAGCAGCCTCACTAGCGGGATCTACGAGCAGTACTTC. Protein sequence: CASSLTSGIYEQYF.

V and J are TRBV7-3 and TRBJ2-5; no definite D call. Trimming left V 2 bases short and J 3 bases short, with 10 bases between. CDR1 and CDR2 (germline): SGHTA, FQGTGA. The CDR3 extends over 14 amino acids. The CDR3 loop reads CASSLFGGKETQYF. CDR3 bases: TGTGCCAGCAGCTTATTCGGCGGAAAAGAGACCCAGTACTTC.

The V call is TRBV6-1, the J call TRBJ2-2; 8 bases align to TRBD1. There are 15 residues in the CDR3. Germline CDR1 reads MNHNS; CDR2 reads SASEGT. The V segment lost 4 bases and the J segment 6 bases; nucleotides outside the gene matches: 7. The CDR3, as DNA: TGTGCCAGCAGTGTAATGGACAGGGCCGCCGGGGAGCTGTTTTTT. Amino acid sequence: CASSVMDRAAGELFF.

V gene TRBV30 combines with J gene TRBJ1-4; tentative D call: TRBD1 (5 bases). The CDR3 extends over 13 amino acids. Trimming removed 4 bases from V and 4 bases from J, with 10 bases in between. Germline V gene sequence: CDR1 GTSNPN, CDR2 SVGIG (reference sequence). The CDR3, as DNA: TGTGCCTGGAAGGGACCGATTAATGAAAAACTGTTTTTT. Its translation: CAWKGPINEKLFF.

V gene TRBV7-2 combines with J gene TRBJ2-7, with a tentative D call TRBD1 (6 bases). The CDR3 consists of 14 residues. The V gene's germline CDR1 is SGHTA and CDR2 FQGNSA. With 6 bases removed from V and 2 bases from J, the gap between germline ends came to 14 bases. The CDR3 DNA follows: TGTGCCAGCAGGCAAGGGGGAGAGACCTACGAGCAGTACTTC. Translating gives CASRQGGETYEQYF.

V is TRBV12-3 or TRBV12-4 and J is TRBJ1-2, with D maybe TRBD1 (6 bases). The CDR3 is 16 residues long. The V gene lost 1 base and the J gene lost 1 base, with 13 bases spanning the gap. The CDR3 bases are TGTGCCAGCAGTTTAGTAGGGGGGGGACGTAACTATGGCTACACCTTC. Translation gives CASSLVGGGRNYGYTF.

The V gene is TRBV7-2, the J gene TRBJ1-1; tentatively, D is TRBD1 (6 bases). This CDR3 is built from 14 residues. The germline CDR1 and CDR2 sequences are SGHTA and FQGNSA. V gave up 2 bases and J gave up 4 bases, with 11 bases separating them. DNA of the CDR3: TGTACCAGCAGCTTACCAGGGGAGAGCACTGAAGCTTTCTTT. This translates into CTSSLPGESTEAFF.

Here the CDR3 reads CATSVEDTIYF. The DNA of the CDR3 is TGTGCCACCAGTGTTGAGGACACCATATATTTT. The chain is built from TRBV24-1 and TRBJ1-3; D remains unclear. The CDR3 spans 11 residues. V was cut by 5 bases and J by 8 bases, with 6 bases left in between. In germline, CDR1 is KGHDR, CDR2 SFDVKD.

The chain joins TRBV7-8 to TRBJ2-3; TRBD1 matches 11 bases. The CDR3 covers 16 residues. Per germline, CDR1 SGHVS and CDR2 FQNEAQ. The junction had 6 bases not matched to a gene; V was cut back by 5 bases and J by 2 bases. CDR3 loop: CASSPRTGGATDTQYF. The CDR3 DNA reads TGTGCCAGCAGCCCGAGGACAGGGGGCGCCACAGATACGCAGTATTTT.

The genes are TRBV3-1 and TRBJ1-1, with a tentative D call TRBD1 (6 bases). The CDR3 runs to 14 residues. V lost 5 bases and J 4 bases, leaving 14 bases between the germline ends. Per germline, CDR1 LGHDT and CDR2 YNNKEL (reference sequence). The CDR3 nucleotides are TGTGCCAGCAGCTGGGGGGGGGCGGCCACTGAAGCTTTCTTT. Protein product: CASSWGGAATEAFF.

This clonotype was seen many times. This chain joins TRBV11-3 and TRBJ2-5, with unresolved D. Trimming removed 8 bases from V and 2 bases from J, with 9 bases in between. The CDR3 length is 12 residues. Germline V lookup: CDR1 SGHNT, CDR2 YENEEA. DNA of the CDR3: TGTGCCAGCTCCGTACCACAAGAGACCCAGTACTTC. This sequence encodes CASSVPQETQYF.

CDR3: CASSVGQSNQPQHF. In nucleotides, the CDR3 is TGTGCCAGCAGCGTGGGACAGAGCAATCAGCCCCAGCATTTT. The rearrangement joins TRBV6-1 to TRBJ1-5, with 7 bases identical to TRBD1. The V gene end was trimmed by 6 bases and the J gene end by 1 base; junction bases not matched to a gene: 3. Germline CDR1 and CDR2: MNHNS and SASEGT. The CDR3 extends over 14 amino acids.

V gene TRBV12-3 or TRBV12-4 combines with J gene TRBJ2-7, with 11 bases matching TRBD2. CDR3 size: 15 residues. The trim removed 7 bases at V and 5 bases at J, leaving 10 bases unmatched. The DNA for the CDR3 is TGTGCCAGCACGGGACTAGCGGCAGGAGCTAACGAGCAGTACTTC. As protein: CASTGLAAGANEQYF.

This clonotype was seen ten or more times. The chain is built from TRBV2 and TRBJ1-1, with D hard to call. CDR3 length: 12 amino acids. Trimming took 7 bases from V and 1 from J, leaving 7 bases between them. Per germline, CDR1 SNHLY and CDR2 FYNNEI. CDR3 bases: TGTGCCAGCATATCGAGGAACACTGAAGCTTTCTTT. This gives the protein CASISRNTEAFF. The variable domain in full, with the rest retrieved from reference TRBV2 and TRBJ1-1, is EPEVTQTPSHQVTQMGQEVILRCVPISNHLYFYWYRQILGQKVEFLVSFYNNEISEKSEIFDDQFSVERPDGSNFTLKIRSTKLEDSAMYFCASISRNTEAFFGQGTRLTVV.

This clonotype was picked up a small number of times. The rearrangement uses TRBV11-2 and TRBJ1-6, with 9 bases lining up with TRBD1. After removal of 3 bases from V and 6 bases from J, the junction contained 9 bases not matched to a gene. The germline gives CDR1 SGHAT, CDR2 FQNNGV. This CDR3 is 17 amino acids long. The CDR3 coding sequence is TGTGCCAGCAGCTTCCGATCCGGGACAGGGCTTAATTCACCCCTCCACTTT. The encoded protein is CASSFRSGTGLNSPLHF.

This clonotype has just a few counts. V and J are TRBV6-1 and TRBJ2-7; D may correspond to TRBD1 or TRBD2 (6 bases each). The CDR3 totals 16 residues. The germline V gene encodes CDR1 MNHNS and CDR2 SASEGT. The V end was cut by 6 bases, the J end by 4 bases, with 22 bases between. The CDR3 coding sequence is TGTGCCAGCAGACTTTTTAGTACGGGGGCGCCGTACGAGCAGTACTTC. Amino acids: CASRLFSTGAPYEQYF.

This sequence joins TRBV20-1 and TRBJ2-3; TRBD2 matches at 8 bases. J lost 4 bases, V lost 3 bases, and 3 bases had no gene match. This CDR3 has 13 residues. Germline assignment: CDR1 DFQATT and CDR2 SNEGSKA (reference sequence). This CDR3 is CSASGRAADTQYF. CDR3 bases: TGCAGTGCTAGCGGGAGGGCTGCAGATACGCAGTATTTT.

This clonotype was counted between two and nine times. The chain recombines TRBV18 with TRBJ1-1; no firm D call. V lost 3 bases, J lost 1 base, and 9 bases lay in between. The length of the CDR3 is 14 residues. Germline V gene sequence: CDR1 KGHSH, CDR2 LQKENI. The CDR3 loop is CASSPSQPNTEAFF. In DNA, the CDR3 is TGTGCCAGCTCACCGAGCCAGCCGAACACTGAAGCTTTCTTT.

This clonotype was observed a single time. The V gene is TRBV6-2 or TRBV6-3, the J gene TRBJ2-2, with D unresolved. Germline V lookup: CDR1 MNHEY, CDR2 SVGEGT. Deletions cut 2 bases from V and 4 bases from J, with 11 bases between. This CDR3 contains 15 residues. This CDR3 reads CASSYDSPGTGELFF. The CDR3 DNA reads TGTGCCAGCAGTTACGACTCCCCGGGCACCGGGGAGCTGTTTTTT.

The J gene is TRBJ1-6, the V gene TRBV3-1, with D unclear. Germline V gene data show CDR1 as LGHDT and CDR2 as YNNKEL (reference sequence). Between the trimmed V and J ends, which lost 1 base and 8 bases, there was a span of 9 bases. The CDR3 runs to 14 residues. The CDR3 is CASSQGALYSPLHF. The CDR3, as DNA: TGTGCCAGCAGCCAAGGGGCCCTTTATTCACCCCTCCACTTT.

J is TRBJ2-5 and V is TRBV29-1; D is undetermined. CDR1 SQVTM and CDR2 ANQGSEA come from the germline V gene. The V gene lost 2 bases and the J gene lost 4 bases, with 11 bases spanning the gap. The CDR3 spans 13 residues. CDR3 DNA sequence: TGCAGCGTTGAATTTAGTTTTGGAGAGACCCAGTACTTC. Translating it yields CSVEFSFGETQYF.

Concerning this clonotype itself: Mismatch with germline at one junction end may stem from a read error. The gene calls are TRBV7-8 and TRBJ2-1; 13 bases match TRBD2. The CDR3 is 17 residues long. Germline V gives CDR1 SGHVS, CDR2 FQNEAQ. For the CDR3, the DNA is TGTGCCAGCAGCTGGACTAGCGGGGGTAGCTCCTACAATGAGCAGCTCTTC. Protein: CASSWTSGGSSYNEQLF. The full variable domain, in which reference TRBV7-8 and TRBJ2-1 provide the parts outside the CDR3, is GAGVSQSPRYKVAKRGQDVALRCDPISGHVSLFWYQQALGQGPEFLTYFQNEAQLDKSGLPSDRFFAERPEGSVSTLKIQRTQQEDSAVYLCASSWTSGGSSYNEQLFGPGTRLTVL.

The V gene is TRBV2, the J gene TRBJ2-1; TRBD2 matches at 14 bases. Unmatched junction bases numbered 19, after V lost 6 bases and J lost 6 bases. CDR3 length equals 20 residues. Germline CDR1 reads SNHLY; CDR2 reads FYNNEI. The CDR3 loop is CASRARRRTTGTSGSNEQFF. The CDR3 DNA reads as TGTGCCAGCAGAGCTCGCCGCAGGACGACCGGGACTAGCGGGAGCAATGAGCAGTTCTTC.

DNA for the CDR3: TGTGCCATCAGTACAGAGGGGCTGGATGAGCAGTTCTTC. This sequence encodes CAISTEGLDEQFF. This chain connects TRBV10-3 to TRBJ2-1; either TRBD1 or TRBD2 may supply D (5 bases each). The CDR3 runs to 13 residues. V shed 5 bases and J shed 8 bases, with 13 bases lying between them. Germline V gene sequence: CDR1 ENHRY, CDR2 SYGVKD.

The chain's CDR3 is CACWGGTYEQYF. DNA of the CDR3: TGTGCCTGCTGGGGCGGGACCTACGAGCAGTACTTC. V gene TRBV11-2 combines with J gene TRBJ2-7, with TRBD2 as a possible D gene (6 bases). Germline loops: CDR1 SGHAT, CDR2 FQNNGV. The V end lost 11 bases, the J end lost 2 bases, and 13 bases lay between the germline ends. The CDR3 sequence is 12 residues long.